The 10 T cell receptor beta chains presented below share a single source sample, sequenced in a study of prognosis after radiotherapy for stage I lung cancer. TCR beta CDR3 amplification from genomic DNA was performed by two-round multiplex PCR. Specific primers for each TRBV and TRBJ gene were what first-round PCR used. A single record per CDR3 protein comes from TCRdb applying MiXCR to the multiplex PCR reads. The sample includes about 35,000 distinct CDR3 sequences, 25% to 40% of them seen just once. The sequencing used PBMCs, collected before or after stereotactic body radiation therapy (not recorded which). The receptors here all came from a donor over 45 with non-small cell lung cancer.

The sample holds a few counts of this clonotype. The CDR3 here is CASSFGREKDNEQFF. DNA of the CDR3: TGTGCCAGCAGTTTTGGGAGGGAAAAGGACAATGAGCAGTTCTTC. The rearrangement joins TRBV27 to TRBJ2-1, with 7 bases aligning to TRBD2. After removal of 3 bases from V and 5 bases from J, the junction contained 7 bases not matched to a gene. This CDR3 has 15 amino acids. Looked up from germline, CDR1 is MNHEY and CDR2 is SMNVEV (reference sequence).

This chain uses TRBV6-2 or TRBV6-3 with TRBJ1-1, with D tentatively TRBD1 (5 bases). The CDR3 runs 16 residues. Germline lookup yields CDR1 MNHEY and CDR2 SVGEGT. V shed 5 bases and J shed 3 bases, with 19 bases lying between them. The CDR3 DNA reads TGTGCCAGCAGTGAACACCTCGGGGCAGGGCACACTGAAGCTTTCTTT. Encoded protein: CASSEHLGAGHTEAFF.

On this clonotype: A far larger clone is only one base removed, so a read error is likely. CDR3 sequence reads: CASNWGTGVEQYF. CDR3 in DNA: TGTGCCAGCAATTGGGGGACAGGGGTGGAGCAGTACTTC. The chain couples TRBV6-1 to TRBJ2-7, with TRBD1 matching over 10 bases. The germline V gene encodes CDR1 MNHNS and CDR2 SASEGT. The CDR3 is 13 amino acids. With V trimmed by 7 bases and J by 7 bases, 7 bases remained unmatched.

A note on this clonotype: A much bigger clone sits one base away, suggesting this may be a read error. CDR3 amino acids: CASILEPGPLETQCF. In DNA, the CDR3 is TGCGCCAGCATCCTGGAGCCCGGCCCGTTAGAGACCCAGTGCTTC. The genes are TRBV5-1 and TRBJ2-5; no firm D call. Looked up from germline, CDR1 is SGHRS and CDR2 is YFSETQ. This CDR3 region has 15 residues.

Points on this clonotype: An end of the junction differs from the germline gene, which may be a read error. This chain links TRBV6-5 with TRBJ2-6; D not resolved. Germline V gene sequence: CDR1 MNHEY, CDR2 SVGAGI. The CDR3 has 14 residues. CDR3 bases: TGTGTCAGCAGTTCACCCTCTGGGGCCAACGTCCTGACTTTC. It translates to CVSSSPSGANVLTF.

On this clonotype itself: A much larger clone is a single base away; this may be a read error. The chain employs TRBV6-1 and TRBJ1-4; TRBD1 matches 7 bases. The CDR3 has 13 amino acids. Germline CDR1 is MNHNS and CDR2 is SASEGT. The J segment lost 8 bases and the V segment lost 11 bases, leaving 11 bases of the junction unmatched. Written as DNA, the CDR3 is TGTGCCCGGGCGCAGGGGGTGGGGGAAAAACTGTTTTTT. Translated: CARAQGVGEKLFF.

This clonotype was counted ten times or more. The chain links TRBV5-1 to TRBJ1-4; D gene unclear. The V end lost 0 bases, the J end lost 4 bases, and 4 bases lay between the germline ends. Per the germline V gene, CDR1 is SGHRS and CDR2 is YFSETQ. The CDR3 covers 13 residues. This CDR3 is CASSLEVNEKLFF. The CDR3 nucleotides are TGCGCCAGCAGCTTGGAGGTTAATGAAAAACTGTTTTTT. Based on the CDR3 plus reference TRBV5-1 and TRBJ1-4, the full variable domain is KAGVTQTPRYLIKTRGQQVTLSCSPISGHRSVSWYQQTPGQGLQFLFEYFSETQRNKGNFPGRFSGRQFSNSRSEMNVSTLELGDSALYLCASSLEVNEKLFFGSGTQLSVL.

On this clonotype itself: This likely stems from a read error, as it lies one base from a far larger clone. The CDR3: CAISYDRASEQYF. DNA of the CDR3: TGTGCCATCAGTTACGACAGGGCAAGCGAGCAGTACTTC. The chain combines TRBV6-4 with TRBJ2-7, with 7 bases fitting TRBD1. CDR3 length: 13 residues. CDR1 is MRHNA and CDR2 is SNTAGT in the germline V gene.

The J gene is TRBJ2-1, the V gene TRBV5-1; D call uncertain. CDR1 is SGHRS, CDR2 YFSETQ, per germline. V gave up 1 base and J gave up 16 bases, with 18 bases separating them. This CDR3 is 13 amino acids long. CDR3 DNA sequence: TGCGCCAGCAGCTTGAACAACGATCCTGAGTATTTCTTC. It yields the protein CASSLNNDPEYFF.

This clonotype was detected many times. J is TRBJ2-7 and V is TRBV10-3, with D perhaps TRBD2 (5 bases). The CDR3 runs 13 residues. V was clipped by 8 bases and J by 6 bases, with 17 bases between them. Germline V CDR1 and CDR2: ENHRY, SYGVKD. CDR3 sequence reads: CAIVELVLVEQYF. As DNA, the CDR3 is TGTGCCATCGTTGAACTAGTTTTGGTCGAGCAGTACTTC.